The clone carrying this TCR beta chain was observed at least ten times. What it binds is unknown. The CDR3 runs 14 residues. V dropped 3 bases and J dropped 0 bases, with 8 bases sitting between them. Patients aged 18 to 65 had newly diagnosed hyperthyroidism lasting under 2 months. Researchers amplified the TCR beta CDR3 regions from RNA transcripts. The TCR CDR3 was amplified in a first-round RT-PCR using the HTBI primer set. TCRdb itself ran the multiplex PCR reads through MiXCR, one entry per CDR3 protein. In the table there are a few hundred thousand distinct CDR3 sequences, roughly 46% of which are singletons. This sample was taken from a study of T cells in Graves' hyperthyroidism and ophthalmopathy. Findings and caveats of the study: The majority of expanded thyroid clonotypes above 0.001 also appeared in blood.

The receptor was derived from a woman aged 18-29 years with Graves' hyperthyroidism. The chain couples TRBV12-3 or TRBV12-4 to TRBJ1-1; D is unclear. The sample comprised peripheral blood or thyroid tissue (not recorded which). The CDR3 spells CASSFGNLNTEAFF. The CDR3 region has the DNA TGTGCCAGCAGTTTCGGTAATTTGAACACTGAAGCTTTCTTT.